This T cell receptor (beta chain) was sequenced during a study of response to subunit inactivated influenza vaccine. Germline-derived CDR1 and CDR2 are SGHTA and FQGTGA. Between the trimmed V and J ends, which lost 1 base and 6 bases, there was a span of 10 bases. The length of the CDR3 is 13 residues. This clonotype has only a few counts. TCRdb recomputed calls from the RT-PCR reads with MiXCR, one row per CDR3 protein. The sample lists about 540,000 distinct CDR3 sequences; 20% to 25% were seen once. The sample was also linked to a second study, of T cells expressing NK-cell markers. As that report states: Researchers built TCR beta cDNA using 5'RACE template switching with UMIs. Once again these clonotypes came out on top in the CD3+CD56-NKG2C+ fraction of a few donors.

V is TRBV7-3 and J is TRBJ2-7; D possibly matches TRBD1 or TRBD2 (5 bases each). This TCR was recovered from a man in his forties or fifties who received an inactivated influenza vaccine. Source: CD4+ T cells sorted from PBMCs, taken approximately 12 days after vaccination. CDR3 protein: CASSLRPGREQYF. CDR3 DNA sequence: TGTGCCAGCAGCTTAAGGCCGGGACGCGAGCAGTACTTC.